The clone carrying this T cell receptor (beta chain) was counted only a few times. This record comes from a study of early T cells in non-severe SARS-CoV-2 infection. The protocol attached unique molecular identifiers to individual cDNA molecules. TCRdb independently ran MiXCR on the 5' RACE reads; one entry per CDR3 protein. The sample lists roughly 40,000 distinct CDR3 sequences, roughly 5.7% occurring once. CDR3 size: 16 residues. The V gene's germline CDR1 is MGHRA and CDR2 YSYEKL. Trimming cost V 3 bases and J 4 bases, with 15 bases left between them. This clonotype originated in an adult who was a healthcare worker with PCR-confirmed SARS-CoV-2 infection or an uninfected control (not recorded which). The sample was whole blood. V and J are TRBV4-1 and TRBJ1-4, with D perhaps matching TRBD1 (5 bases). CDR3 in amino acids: CASSQGPLPHNEKLFF. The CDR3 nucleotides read TGCGCCAGCAGCCAGGGGCCTCTTCCTCATAATGAAAAACTGTTTTTT.